This T cell receptor beta chain was recovered during a study of CD8 T cells in Susac syndrome (dated 2019 in TCRdb). Broadly, across the study: Of the Susac syndrome patients who were sequenced, under 10 were in clinical remission while 5 or 6 had clinically active disease. At blood withdrawal, Susac syndrome patients were either therapy-naive, taking corticosteroids (in some cases with IVIg as well), or taking IVIg alone. The study used repertoire sequencing to test whether antigen drove CD8+ T cell activation and differentiation in Susac syndrome. CD8+ T cell repertoire clonality was compared between about a dozen healthy donors, some 14 Susac syndrome patients and some 15 multiple sclerosis patients. The investigation overall reported the following: The TCR sequencing and HLA analysis was acknowledged to have included a relatively small number of individuals. CD8+ repertoires in Susac syndrome showed clonal expansion, which was highest in CD8+ TEMRA cells and was greater in clinically active patients than in remitting patients. Around 16 and five Susac-specific public clones were found in the total CD8+ and CD8+ TEMRA repertoires, respectively.

The CDR3 runs 13 residues from the cysteine to the phenylalanine. The entry retains the CDR3 DNA only, 39 bases that are in frame from base 1. The germline V and J ends show losses of 4 bases and 7 bases respectively, and no gene match explains 6 bases of the junction. RNA was extracted using the RNeasy kit, and about 0.45 to 1 microgram was reverse transcribed with random hexamers. The immunoSEQ multiplex PCR assay, covering 54 Vbeta and 13 Jbeta segments, was used to amplify TCR beta CDR3 regions. PCR amplification bias was corrected by using a synthetic template baseline for primer optimization and computational correction. The paper's processing steps were these. Only productive sequences were kept, with reads annotated to V, D and J genes according to IMGT and analyzed in immunoSEQ Analyzer. Clonality was calculated as one minus the Shannon entropy normalized by log2 of the number of productive unique sequences. For each patient and control, public and private clones were evaluated within the 100 most prevalent clones. Clones were defined as Susac-specific if absent from the healthy and MS cohorts, from approximately 1,100 published viral clones and from other ImmuneACCESS disease sequences. The public sequencing data were trimmed at Q25 with fastp and processed into clonotypes with MiXCR by TCRdb, which kept only in-frame beta chains. Merged by CDR3 protein, the rows form single entries marked with the most common genes and DNA. What appears here as the V and J calls and clone size reflects TCRdb's work, not the paper's. This sample holds roughly 190,000 distinct CDR3 sequences; around 93% were observed only once. The top ten clonotypes cover approximately 0.15% of the sample.

Points on this clonotype: Its antigen has not been determined. No base qualities exist here, and no much larger clone lies one base off it.

High-throughput TCR beta sequencing profiled peripheral blood CD8+ and CD4+ T cells from healthy donors, Susac syndrome patients and multiple sclerosis patients. The Susac syndrome patients fulfilled recently defined diagnostic criteria for definite or probable disease. CD8+ TEMRA cells were enriched by FACS, while bulk CD8+ and CD4+ T cells were purified by magnetic negative isolation. Blood was collected in EDTA tubes and processed within 24 hours, with PBMCs isolated through density gradient centrifugation. PBMCs intended for TCR sequencing were cryopreserved in liquid nitrogen and thawed later in a water bath at 37 degrees C. A purity of at least 90% was achieved for sorted or isolated CD4+, CD8+ and CD8+ TEMRA cells.

The sequence links TRBV12-3 or TRBV12-4 to TRBJ1-2, with 7 central nucleotides matching TRBD1. Sample: CD8+ T cells from PBMCs. The TCR originated in a human donor with Susac syndrome. DNA sequence: TGTGCCAGCAGTTACGGACAGGAAGGTGGCTACACCTTC. This sequence encodes CASSYGQEGGYTF.